The clone carrying this T cell receptor (beta chain) showed up just once. Antigen specificity is unknown. The data stem from a study of siplizumab effects on memory and regulatory T cells. Study-wide results and caveats: Naive T cells appeared more varied than memory cells and looked like key alloresponse contributors. Alloreactive sequences tracing back to unstimulated CD4+ memory cells were significantly reduced by siplizumab.

Here immunoSEQ multiplex PCR was the method, and the copy in TCRdb shows in-frame clones only, minus some. The data contain approximately 120,000 clones, roughly 94% of them singletons. Sample: Tregs sorted from blood. This sequence was found in a human donor in good health.

The DNA for the CDR3 is TGTGCCAGCAGGTCTCGGGGGGGCGCAGTATATGGCTACACCTTC. Amino acid sequence: CASRSRGGAVYGYTF. The rearrangement uses TRBV6-5 and TRBJ1-2, with D possibly matching TRBD1 (6 bases). The CDR3 totals 15 residues. Trimming removed 6 bases from V and 5 bases from J, with 19 bases in between. Germline V gives CDR1 MNHEY, CDR2 SVGAGI.